Sequencing of this T cell receptor (beta chain) was carried out in a study of cytomegalovirus exposure and HLA in healthy donors. Whole-study results and caveats: Later work found most CMV-associated TCR beta chains apparently HLA-restricted. Sequencing depth roughly uniform across donors was assumed in presence/absence analyses. Both high specificity and high sensitivity reportedly marked the classifier's diagnosis of cytomegalovirus status.

Researchers ran the PCR with 60 Vbeta and 13 Jbeta primers. The data were produced by immunoSEQ multiplex PCR, yet TCRdb's version contains in-frame clones alone and is incomplete. Seen here are 80,000 or so clones, 10% observed once, and the top ten hold approximately 23%. A note on this clone: Antigen specificity is unknown.

The CDR3 has 16 amino acids. Between the trimmed V and J ends, which lost 5 bases and 0 bases, there was a span of 13 bases. From germline, CDR1 is KGHSH and CDR2 LQKENI. Material: PBMCs. The origin of this receptor is a man between 60 and 75 years old in good health and CMV-seropositive. The V call is TRBV18, the J call TRBJ1-4; possible D gene TRBD1, 5 bases. The CDR3 nucleotides are TGTGCCAGCTCAGCCCAGGGTGACGCAACTAATGAAAAACTGTTTTTT. Amino acid sequence: CASSAQGDATNEKLFF. Using reference TRBV18 and TRBJ1-4 for the parts outside the CDR3, the full variable domain is NAGVMQNPRHLVRRRGQEARLRCSPMKGHSHVYWYRQLPEEGLKFMVYLQKENIIDESGMPKERFSAEFPKEGPSILRIQQVVRGDSAAYFCASSAQGDATNEKLFFGSGTQLSVL.